A selection of T cell receptor beta chains follows, all from one sample in a study of blood T cell repertoires in COVID-19. TCRdb keeps only in-frame clones here, not all; method: immunoSEQ multiplex PCR. Among almost 350,000 clones listed, roughly 90% were seen once. Sequenced material: PBMCs or T cells enriched from blood (not recorded which). The receptors were sampled from a woman in her twenties or thirties who had been exposed to COVID-19. Each CDR3 is given without its conserved first and last residue. The D gene is left open where the match is weak.

v_gene: TRBV28
d_gene: TRBD1
len: 15
CDR3aa: ASSLWSGQGGTDTQY

v_gene: TRBV28
d_gene: TRBD2
len: 16
CDR3aa: ASNTRRATSGNTGELF

v_gene: TRBV5-4
d_gene: .
len: 12
CDR3aa: ASSLDRDDEKLF

v_gene: TRBV10-3
d_gene: .
len: 10
CDR3aa: AISSTDVEQF

v_gene: TRBV27
d_gene: .
len: 13
CDR3aa: ASSPSVGLQETQY

v_gene: TRBV7-2
d_gene: TRBD2
len: 16
CDR3aa: ASSLELAGSGPYNEQF

v_gene: TRBV12-3/TRBV12-4
d_gene: .
len: 10
CDR3aa: ASSLRGNTIY

v_gene: TRBV18
d_gene: TRBD2
len: 14
CDR3aa: ASSPLGTSGYNEQF

v_gene: TRBV4-1
d_gene: TRBD1
len: 14
CDR3aa: ASSSEGQGKGYGYT

v_gene: TRBV29-1
d_gene: .
len: 10
CDR3aa: SVGSGNYEQY

v_gene: TRBV6-5
d_gene: TRBD1
len: 14
CDR3aa: ASSYGTGGVTDTQY

v_gene: TRBV27
d_gene: .
len: 12
CDR3aa: ASSPGQREREQY

v_gene: TRBV28
d_gene: TRBD1
len: 14
CDR3aa: ASTADRESYNSPLH

v_gene: TRBV14
d_gene: .
len: 13
CDR3aa: ASSQGLGKISPLH

v_gene: TRBV30
d_gene: .
len: 17
CDR3aa: AWTYERVWDLANTGELF

v_gene: TRBV7-9
d_gene: TRBD2
len: 11
CDR3aa: ASSSTSAYEQY

v_gene: TRBV9
d_gene: .
len: 15
CDR3aa: ASSEHPRTSGNYGYT

v_gene: TRBV2
d_gene: TRBD2
len: 13
CDR3aa: ASRASGRNTGELF

v_gene: TRBV7-9
d_gene: TRBD1
len: 12
CDR3aa: ASSTGQGAYGYT

v_gene: TRBV5-1
d_gene: .
len: 14
CDR3aa: ASSLGLTSYSYEQY

v_gene: TRBV7-3
d_gene: TRBD1
len: 14
CDR3aa: ASSPGDRVGITGQY

v_gene: TRBV28
d_gene: .
len: 10
CDR3aa: ATGVQTYEQY

v_gene: TRBV19
d_gene: .
len: 12
CDR3aa: ASISPGATQPQH

v_gene: TRBV19
d_gene: TRBD2
len: 14
CDR3aa: ASTPRGLAFKETQY

v_gene: TRBV12-5
d_gene: TRBD2
len: 14
CDR3aa: ASGLGLAGVTGELF

v_gene: TRBV28
d_gene: .
len: 11
CDR3aa: ASEGTSGYEQY

v_gene: TRBV21-1
d_gene: .
len: 10
CDR3aa: ASSATGLEQF

v_gene: TRBV4-1
d_gene: .
len: 12
CDR3aa: ASSDGQIPGIQY

v_gene: TRBV25-1
d_gene: .
len: 12
CDR3aa: ASIPDRVNTEAF

v_gene: TRBV19
d_gene: TRBD1
len: 12
CDR3aa: ASSILEGAGPQY

v_gene: TRBV29-1
d_gene: .
len: 14
CDR3aa: SVLSRLNWGTDTQY

v_gene: TRBV28
d_gene: TRBD1
len: 13
CDR3aa: ASSSFLGTVYGYT

v_gene: TRBV7-6
d_gene: TRBD2
len: 15
CDR3aa: ASSLAASGFSTDTQY

v_gene: TRBV5-1
d_gene: .
len: 13
CDR3aa: ASSILVSDRDEQF

v_gene: TRBV20-1
d_gene: TRBD1
len: 9
CDR3aa: SADRVGEQY

v_gene: TRBV6-4
d_gene: .
len: 12
CDR3aa: ASSVGADTDTQY

v_gene: TRBV5-1
d_gene: TRBD2
len: 19
CDR3aa: ASSPPGVAGVRGKWAGELF

v_gene: TRBV6-2/TRBV6-3
d_gene: .
len: 15
CDR3aa: ASSYSKGRNLNTEAF

v_gene: TRBV20-1
d_gene: TRBD2
len: 16
CDR3aa: SASGVGLGGRSYNEQF

v_gene: TRBV7-3
d_gene: TRBD1
len: 11
CDR3aa: ASGGGGQGEAF

v_gene: TRBV6-5
d_gene: .
len: 12
CDR3aa: ASGASPASNEQF

v_gene: TRBV27
d_gene: TRBD1
len: 14
CDR3aa: ASSSTGTGSNTEAF

v_gene: TRBV13
d_gene: TRBD2
len: 14
CDR3aa: ASSVRLAGLNNEQF

v_gene: TRBV6-5
d_gene: .
len: 12
CDR3aa: ASTPTGFWYEQY

v_gene: TRBV9
d_gene: .
len: 12
CDR3aa: ASSSDRINYGYT

v_gene: TRBV11-2
d_gene: .
len: 13
CDR3aa: ASSSTWGLAYEQY

v_gene: TRBV4-1
d_gene: .
len: 13
CDR3aa: ASSQDRGRGRKQY

v_gene: TRBV6-1
d_gene: .
len: 15
CDR3aa: ASSESPTGLGNQPQH

v_gene: TRBV10-3
d_gene: .
len: 13
CDR3aa: AISALDSGQETQY

v_gene: TRBV28
d_gene: .
len: 12
CDR3aa: ASSLGRRNQPQH

v_gene: TRBV7-3
d_gene: .
len: 13
CDR3aa: ASSLYGSLENEQF

v_gene: TRBV3-1/TRBV3-2
d_gene: TRBD2
len: 10
CDR3aa: ASGRAGDEQY

v_gene: TRBV9
d_gene: .
len: 11
CDR3aa: ASTPRVGNTIY

v_gene: TRBV14
d_gene: .
len: 12
CDR3aa: ASSQGTPSYEQY

v_gene: TRBV18
d_gene: .
len: 12
CDR3aa: ASSPGAADQPQH

v_gene: TRBV5-8
d_gene: TRBD2
len: 14
CDR3aa: ASSRTSGSSTDTQY

v_gene: TRBV5-1
d_gene: TRBD2
len: 13
CDR3aa: ASSLSGSSYNEQF

v_gene: TRBV19
d_gene: .
len: 11
CDR3aa: ASSISPNTEAF

v_gene: TRBV19
d_gene: .
len: 12
CDR3aa: ASMDGVFGNTIY

v_gene: TRBV7-2
d_gene: .
len: 13
CDR3aa: ASSLGGGSNQPQH